This TCR beta chain is drawn from a study of response to subunit inactivated influenza vaccine. Overall study findings and caveats: The authors put forward the suggestion that each seasonal influenza vaccination may bring in only a limited number of new T cells.

This clonotype was detected ten times or more. Its target is unknown. Each CDR3 protein is one row after TCRdb ran MiXCR on the RT-PCR reads. Among approximately 500,000 distinct CDR3 sequences listed, around 13% were seen once. Sequenced material: PBMCs from blood, taken about 6 weeks after vaccination. This receptor was obtained from a man between 50 and 59 years old who received an inactivated influenza vaccine.

CDR3 loop: CASSPGYSNQPQHF. In nucleotides, the CDR3 is TGTGCCAGCAGTCCAGGCTATAGCAATCAGCCCCAGCATTTT. This chain uses TRBV18 with TRBJ1-5; D gene uncertain. The CDR3 has 14 amino acids. Germline V lookup: CDR1 KGHSH, CDR2 LQKENI. The germline V and J ends were trimmed by 8 bases and 0 bases, with 11 bases remaining between them.